This T cell receptor (beta chain) was sequenced for a study of blood T cell repertoires in COVID-19. Cohort 3 recovery required two negative PCRs, clearance, or symptom resolution. CDR1 KGHDR and CDR2 SFDVKD come from the germline V gene. CDR3 size: 14 residues. The germline V and J ends were trimmed by 6 bases and 7 bases, with 15 bases remaining between them. Per the original data handling: Estimated nucleated cell counts came from reference gene primer amplification. Only in-frame clones appear in the TCRdb table, and some are missing; sequencing was by immunoSEQ multiplex PCR. The DNA gave D and trimming, while V, J and clone size come from that table. The sample has over 200,000 clones; 80% to 90% are singletons.

This chain uses TRBV24-1 with TRBJ1-5, with D maybe TRBD1 (5 bases). The TCR comes from a woman between 45 and 60 years old who had recovered from COVID-19. Sequences were obtained from PBMCs or T cells enriched from blood (not recorded which). CDR3 sequence: CATSPNQGGQPQHF. The CDR3 DNA reads as TGTGCCACCAGTCCGAATCAGGGCGGCCAGCCCCAGCATTTT.